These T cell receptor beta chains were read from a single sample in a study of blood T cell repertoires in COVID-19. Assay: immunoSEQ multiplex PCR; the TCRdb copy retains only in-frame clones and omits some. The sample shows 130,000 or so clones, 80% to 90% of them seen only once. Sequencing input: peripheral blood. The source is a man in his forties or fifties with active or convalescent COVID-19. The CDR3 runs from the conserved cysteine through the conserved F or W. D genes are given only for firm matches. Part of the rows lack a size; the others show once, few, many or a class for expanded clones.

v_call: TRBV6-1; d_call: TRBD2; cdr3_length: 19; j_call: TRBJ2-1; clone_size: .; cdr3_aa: CASSEALRDYLGGSHEQFF; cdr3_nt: TGTGCCAGCAGTGAAGCGCTTCGGGACTACCTCGGGGGGTCCCATGAGCAGTTCTTC
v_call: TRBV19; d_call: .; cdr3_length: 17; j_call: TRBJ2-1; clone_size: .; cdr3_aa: CASSQSRAGRSYNEQFF; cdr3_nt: TGTGCCAGTAGCCAAAGTCGGGCGGGTAGGTCCTACAATGAGCAGTTCTTC
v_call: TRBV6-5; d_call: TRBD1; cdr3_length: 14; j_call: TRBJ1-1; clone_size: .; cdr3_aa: CASSYRQGGAEAFF; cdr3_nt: TGTGCCAGCAGTTACCGGCAGGGGGGCGCTGAAGCTTTCTTT
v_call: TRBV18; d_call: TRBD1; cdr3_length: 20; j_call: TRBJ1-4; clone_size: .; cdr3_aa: CASSPNFRGQGTSTNEKLFF; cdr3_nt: TGTGCCAGCTCACCAAATTTCCGGGGACAGGGGACCTCTACTAATGAAAAACTGTTTTTT
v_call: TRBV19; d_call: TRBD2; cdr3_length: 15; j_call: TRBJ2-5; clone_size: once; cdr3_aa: CASSTRLAGGETQYF; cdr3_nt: TGTGCCAGTAGTACCAGACTAGCGGGGGGGGAGACCCAGTACTTC
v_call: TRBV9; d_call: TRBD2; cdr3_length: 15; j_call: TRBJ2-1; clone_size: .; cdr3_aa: CASSVGAGDYNEQFF; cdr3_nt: TGTGCCAGCAGCGTAGGGGCGGGGGATTACAATGAGCAGTTCTTC
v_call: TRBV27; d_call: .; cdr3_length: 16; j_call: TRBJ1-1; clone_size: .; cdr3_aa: CASSLLRGAGYTEAFF; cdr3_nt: TGTGCCAGCAGTTTACTACGGGGGGCCGGGTACACTGAAGCTTTCTTT
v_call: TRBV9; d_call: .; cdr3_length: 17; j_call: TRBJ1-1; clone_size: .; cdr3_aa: CASSVHPFGGGNTEAFF; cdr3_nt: TGTGCCAGCAGCGTCCACCCCTTCGGGGGTGGGAACACTGAAGCTTTCTTT
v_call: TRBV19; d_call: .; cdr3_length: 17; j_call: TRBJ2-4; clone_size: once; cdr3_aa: CASSAGFGRIAKNIQYF; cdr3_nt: TGTGCCAGTAGTGCAGGTTTCGGCAGAATAGCCAAAAACATTCAGTACTTC
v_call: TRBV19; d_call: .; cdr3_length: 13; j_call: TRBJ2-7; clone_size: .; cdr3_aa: CASSFGQSYEQYF; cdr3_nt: TGTGCCAGTAGTTTTGGACAGAGCTACGAGCAGTACTTC
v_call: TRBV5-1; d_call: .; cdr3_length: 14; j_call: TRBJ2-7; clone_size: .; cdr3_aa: CASSLGTGTYEQYF; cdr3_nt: TGCGCCAGCAGCTTGGGTACAGGGACCTACGAGCAGTACTTC
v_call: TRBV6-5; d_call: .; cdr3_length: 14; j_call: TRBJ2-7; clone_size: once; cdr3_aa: CASSLGGPRYEQYF; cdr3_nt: TGTGCCAGCAGTCTTGGAGGGCCCCGATACGAGCAGTACTTC